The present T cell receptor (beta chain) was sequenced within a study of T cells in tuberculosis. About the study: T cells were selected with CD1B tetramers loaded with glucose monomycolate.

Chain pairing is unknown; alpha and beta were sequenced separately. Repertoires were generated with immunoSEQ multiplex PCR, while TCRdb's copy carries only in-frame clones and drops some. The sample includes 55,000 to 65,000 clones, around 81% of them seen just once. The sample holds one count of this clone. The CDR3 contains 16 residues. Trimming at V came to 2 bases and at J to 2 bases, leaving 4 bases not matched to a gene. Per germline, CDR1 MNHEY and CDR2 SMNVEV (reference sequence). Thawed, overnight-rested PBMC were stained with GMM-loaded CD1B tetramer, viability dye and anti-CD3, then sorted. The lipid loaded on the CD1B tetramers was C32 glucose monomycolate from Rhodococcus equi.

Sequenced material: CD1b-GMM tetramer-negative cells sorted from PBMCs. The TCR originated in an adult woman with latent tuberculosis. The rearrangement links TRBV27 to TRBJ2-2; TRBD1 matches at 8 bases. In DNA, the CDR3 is TGTGCCAGCAGTTTAGGGACAGGACCAAACACCGGGGAGCTGTTTTTT. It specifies CASSLGTGPNTGELFF.